This is a list of T cell receptor beta chains from one sample in a study of Graves' ophthalmopathy and Graves' hyperthyroidism. One entry per CDR3 protein, called by TCRdb with MiXCR from the multiplex PCR reads. This repertoire shows over a million distinct CDR3 sequences, 35% to 40% found once; its top ten account for more than 9.5%. Source material: peripheral blood or thyroid tissue (not recorded which). The origin of the receptors is an adult man with Graves' hyperthyroidism. CDR3s include the opening cysteine and the closing phenylalanine or tryptophan. Fields, in order: D gene, V gene, clone size, J gene, CDR3 DNA, CDR3 protein. D genes are given only for firm matches. Some rows mark clone size as missing; the rest say once, few, many or name a class of expanded clone.

>-|TRBV20-1|many|TRBJ2-7
TGCAGTGCTAGAGATCTGGGACAACCATACGAGCAGTACTTC
CSARDLGQPYEQYF
>-|TRBV4-2|-|TRBJ1-2
TGTGCCAGCAGCCAAGATGAAGGCAGGGCATATGGCTACACCTTC
CASSQDEGRAYGYTF
>-|TRBV24-1|-|TRBJ2-5
TGTGCCACCAGTGACACCTTACGACAAGAGACCCAGTACTTC
CATSDTLRQETQYF
>-|TRBV12-3/TRBV12-4|-|TRBJ2-2
TGTGCCAGCACGAGAATAGCCGGGGAGCTGTTTTTT
CASTRIAGELFF
>TRBD1|TRBV7-2|-|TRBJ2-7
TGTGCCAGCAGCTTGGACAGGGCCAAGAGCTCCTACGAGCAGTACTTC
CASSLDRAKSSYEQYF
>-|TRBV11-2|-|TRBJ1-2
TGTGCCAGCAGGGACCCCGGGTCAGGGGACTATGGCTACACCTTC
CASRDPGSGDYGYTF
>-|TRBV4-3|-|TRBJ1-6
TGCGCCAGCAGCCAGGCGGACAGAAACGGGGGTTCACCCCTCCACTTT
CASSQADRNGGSPLHF
>TRBD2|TRBV10-3|many|TRBJ2-5
TGTGCCTCGGAGGGAGCGGGACTTGGAGAGACCCAGTACTTC
CASEGAGLGETQYF
>TRBD2|TRBV14|-|TRBJ2-5
TGTGCCAGCAGCCAGGAGTATACTAGCGTATGGGAGACCCAGTACTTC
CASSQEYTSVWETQYF
>TRBD2|TRBV4-3|many|TRBJ2-7
TGCGCCAGCAGCCAAGAATTGACTAGCGGATCCTACGAGCAGTACTTC
CASSQELTSGSYEQYF
>TRBD1|TRBV10-3|-|TRBJ1-2
TGTGCCATCAGGACGGACAGGGGAGTCGGCTACACCTTC
CAIRTDRGVGYTF
>-|TRBV7-9|-|TRBJ2-5
TGTGCCAGCAGCTTATTTCTTGGGGGGAAGCCCCAGTACTTC
CASSLFLGGKPQYF
>-|TRBV12-3/TRBV12-4|many|TRBJ2-7
TGTGCCAGCAGTGGTAGCAGCTCCTACGAGCAGTACTTC
CASSGSSSYEQYF
>TRBD1|TRBV7-3|-|TRBJ1-6
TGTGCCAGCAGCGGACAGGCATTTTCACCCCTCCACTTT
CASSGQAFSPLHF
>TRBD2|TRBV7-8|-|TRBJ2-5
TGTGCCAGCAGCTTTAATAGCGGGGAAATCGGAGAGACCCAGTACTTC
CASSFNSGEIGETQYF
>-|TRBV27|-|TRBJ2-2
TGTGCCAGCACTTTGACTAGGCCCCACACCGGGGAGCTGTTTTTT
CASTLTRPHTGELFF
>-|TRBV2|many|TRBJ1-5
TGTGCCAGCAGCGGCTGGACGGATAGCAATCAGCCCCAGCATTTT
CASSGWTDSNQPQHF
>-|TRBV10-3|many|TRBJ1-5
TGTGCCATCAGTGAGTCAGTGGGGCGGAAGAATCAGCCCCAGCATTTT
CAISESVGRKNQPQHF
>-|TRBV20-1|many|TRBJ2-7
TGCAGTGCTAGATCCCCAAGCTACGAGCAGTACTTC
CSARSPSYEQYF
>-|TRBV10-3|-|TRBJ2-7
TGTGCCATCAGCGAGGGGACGGCAAGCGCCTACGAGCAGTACTTC
CAISEGTASAYEQYF
>-|TRBV20-1|many|TRBJ2-7
TGCAGTGCTAGAGGGCACCTTCCATACGAGCAGTACTTC
CSARGHLPYEQYF
>TRBD2|TRBV7-8|many|TRBJ2-7
TGTGCCAGCAGCTTAGCCCTTGCGGGAGCTGGCTACGAGCAGTACTTC
CASSLALAGAGYEQYF
>-|TRBV6-5|few|TRBJ1-3
TGTGCCAGCAGTTACATAGGGGAAGGAAACACCATATATTTT
CASSYIGEGNTIYF
>-|TRBV7-9|many|TRBJ2-7
TGTGCCAGCAGCTTAGTTGGCGGGGACGCCTACGAGCAGTACTTC
CASSLVGGDAYEQYF
>-|TRBV10-3|-|TRBJ2-2
TGTGCCAGCAGTTCCCTCTTCAAGGGGGGGCCAAACACCGGGGAGCTGTTTTTT
CASSSLFKGGPNTGELFF
>-|TRBV19|many|TRBJ1-1
TGTGCCAGTAGTCGCAGGGCGACTGAAGCTTTCTTT
CASSRRATEAFF
>-|TRBV20-1|once|TRBJ1-5
TGCAGTGCTAGAGACGTAACAACTAATCAGCCCCAGCATTTT
CSARDVTTNQPQHF
>TRBD2|TRBV19|-|TRBJ2-5
TGTGCCAGTAGTCAGCGGGATGAAGAGACCCAGTACTTC
CASSQRDEETQYF
>TRBD1|TRBV24-1|-|TRBJ1-5
TGTGCCTGGAGAGGGACAGGGGAAAGCAATCAGCCCCAGCATTTT
CAWRGTGESNQPQHF
>-|TRBV6-6|-|TRBJ2-5
TGTACCAGCAGAAGGGACCTTCAAGAGACCCAGTACTTC
CTSRRDLQETQYF
>-|TRBV2|-|TRBJ1-2
TGTGCCAGCAGCCAAGCGGGGACGTCTGGCTACACCTTC
CASSQAGTSGYTF
>-|TRBV15|many|TRBJ2-7
TGTGCCACCAGCGAGGACTACGAGCAGTACTTC
CATSEDYEQYF